This T cell receptor (beta chain) was identified during a study of T cell responses to AZD1222 COVID-19 vaccine. Concerning this clone: Its antigen is unknown.

Broader study findings: Donors in the cohort were predominantly white British and more often female, and clonal diversity was possibly underestimated.

V was clipped by 8 bases and J by 1 base, with 11 bases between them. CDR3 length equals 13 residues. Germline-derived CDR1 and CDR2 are LGHNA and YNFKEQ. Profiled with immunoSEQ multiplex PCR; TCRdb holds only in-frame clones, not every one. The sample lists about 120,000 clones, approximately 90% occurring once. Material: peripheral blood, obtained 28 days after the second dose of the MenACWY control vaccine. This clonotype originated in an adult who received the MenACWY meningococcal vaccine as a control. The V and J genes are TRBV4-2 and TRBJ1-1; D remains ambiguous. CDR3 DNA sequence: TGTGCCAGCCAGAGAGCAGGGAACACTGAAGCTTTCTTT. Translation gives CASQRAGNTEAFF.